These T cell receptor beta chains were read from a single sample in a study of identifying expanded T cells in peripheral blood. Here immunoSEQ multiplex PCR was the method, and the copy in TCRdb shows in-frame clones only, minus some. The sample yields roughly 63,000 clones, roughly four fifths seen once. Sequenced: blood. These receptors all come from a person aged 18 to 70 in good health. The CDR3 runs from the conserved cysteine through the conserved F or W. The D gene is left open where the match is weak.

>NA|TRBJ1-2|TRBV9
CASSVGGQGYTF
>NA|TRBJ1-2|TRBV19
CASSIGGNNYGYTF
>TRBD1|TRBJ1-6|TRBV30
CAWSSIGTGVFSPLHF
>NA|TRBJ1-2|TRBV19
CASSIDPGNYGYTF
>NA|TRBJ2-2|TRBV7-8
CASSLPRKENTGELFF
>NA|TRBJ2-5|TRBV27
CASRSQGGRETQYF
>TRBD1|TRBJ1-2|TRBV28
CASSLPRGGYGYTF
>TRBD1|TRBJ2-1|TRBV6-6
CASSYGTAYNEQFF
>NA|TRBJ2-3|TRBV6-6
CASRQQGTADTQYF
>TRBD2|TRBJ2-7|TRBV5-5
CASSAIGLAGGYEQYF
>NA|TRBJ2-3|TRBV9
CASSERATSTDTQYF
>NA|TRBJ2-3|TRBV7-2
CASSLVPGDTQYF